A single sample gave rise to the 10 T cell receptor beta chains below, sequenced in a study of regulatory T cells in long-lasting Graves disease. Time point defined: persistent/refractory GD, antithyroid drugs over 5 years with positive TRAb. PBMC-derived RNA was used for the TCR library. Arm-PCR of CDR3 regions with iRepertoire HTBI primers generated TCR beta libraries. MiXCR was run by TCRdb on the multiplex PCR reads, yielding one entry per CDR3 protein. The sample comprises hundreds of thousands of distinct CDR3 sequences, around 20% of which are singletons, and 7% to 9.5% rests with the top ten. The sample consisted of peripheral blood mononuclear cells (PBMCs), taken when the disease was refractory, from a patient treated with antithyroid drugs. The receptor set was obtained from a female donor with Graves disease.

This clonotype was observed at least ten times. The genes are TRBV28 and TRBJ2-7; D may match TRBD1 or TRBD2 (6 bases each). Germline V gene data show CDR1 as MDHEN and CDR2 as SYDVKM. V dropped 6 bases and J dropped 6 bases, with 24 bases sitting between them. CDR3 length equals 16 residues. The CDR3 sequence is CASRPRGGRRGFEQYF. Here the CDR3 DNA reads TGTGCCAGCAGACCCCGAGGGGGGAGGAGGGGTTTCGAGCAGTACTTC. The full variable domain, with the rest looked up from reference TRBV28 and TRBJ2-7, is DVKVTQSSRYLVKRTGEKVFLECVQDMDHENMFWYRQDPGLGLRLIYFSYDVKMKEKGDIPEGYSVSREKKERFSLILESASTNQTSMYLCASRPRGGRRGFEQYFGPGTRLTVT.

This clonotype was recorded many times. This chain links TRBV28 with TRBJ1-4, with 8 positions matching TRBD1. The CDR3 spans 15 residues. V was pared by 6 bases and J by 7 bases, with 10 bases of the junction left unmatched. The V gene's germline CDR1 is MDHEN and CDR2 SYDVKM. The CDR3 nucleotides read TGTGCCAGCAGGGAATGGACAGGGTTGGGTGAAAAACTGTTTTTT. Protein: CASREWTGLGEKLFF. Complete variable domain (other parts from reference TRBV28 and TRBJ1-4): DVKVTQSSRYLVKRTGEKVFLECVQDMDHENMFWYRQDPGLGLRLIYFSYDVKMKEKGDIPEGYSVSREKKERFSLILESASTNQTSMYLCASREWTGLGEKLFFGSGTQLSVL.

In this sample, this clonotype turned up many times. CDR3 DNA: TGTGCCAGCAGTTATAACACCGGGGAGCTGTTTTTT. It yields the protein CASSYNTGELFF. The genes are TRBV27 and TRBJ2-2; D is unclear. This CDR3 has 12 residues. V dropped 4 bases and J dropped 2 bases, with 2 bases sitting between them. Germline values: CDR1 MNHEY, CDR2 SMNVEV (reference sequence).

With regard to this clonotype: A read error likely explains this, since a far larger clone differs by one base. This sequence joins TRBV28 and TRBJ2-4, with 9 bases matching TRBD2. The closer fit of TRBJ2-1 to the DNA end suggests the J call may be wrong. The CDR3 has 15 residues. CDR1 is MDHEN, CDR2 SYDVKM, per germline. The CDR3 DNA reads TGTGCCAGCAGTTTGTCTAGCGGGAAGAGGGAGACCCAGTTCTTC. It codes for CASSLSSGKRETQFF.

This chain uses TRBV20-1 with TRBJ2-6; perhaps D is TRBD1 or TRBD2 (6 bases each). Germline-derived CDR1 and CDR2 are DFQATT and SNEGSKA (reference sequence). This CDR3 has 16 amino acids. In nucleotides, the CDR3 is TGCAGGGGCGGTGGGGGGCGATGTTCCGGGGCCAACGTCCTGACTTTC. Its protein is CRGGGGRCSGANVLTF.

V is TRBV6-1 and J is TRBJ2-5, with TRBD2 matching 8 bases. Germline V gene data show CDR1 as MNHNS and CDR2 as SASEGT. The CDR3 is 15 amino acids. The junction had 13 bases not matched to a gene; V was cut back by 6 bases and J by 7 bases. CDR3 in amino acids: CASRPSGSGKGTQYF. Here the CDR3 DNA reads TGTGCCAGCAGACCCAGCGGGAGTGGGAAGGGGACCCAGTACTTC.

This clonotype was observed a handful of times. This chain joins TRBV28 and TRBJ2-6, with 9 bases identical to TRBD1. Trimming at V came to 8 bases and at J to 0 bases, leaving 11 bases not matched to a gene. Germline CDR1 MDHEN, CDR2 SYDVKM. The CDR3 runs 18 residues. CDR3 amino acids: CASDESGQGYSGANVLTF. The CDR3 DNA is TGTGCCAGCGATGAGTCGGGACAGGGATACTCTGGGGCCAACGTCCTGACTTTC. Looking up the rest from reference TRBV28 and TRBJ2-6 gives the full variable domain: DVKVTQSSRYLVKRTGEKVFLECVQDMDHENMFWYRQDPGLGLRLIYFSYDVKMKEKGDIPEGYSVSREKKERFSLILESASTNQTSMYLCASDESGQGYSGANVLTFGAGSRLTVL.

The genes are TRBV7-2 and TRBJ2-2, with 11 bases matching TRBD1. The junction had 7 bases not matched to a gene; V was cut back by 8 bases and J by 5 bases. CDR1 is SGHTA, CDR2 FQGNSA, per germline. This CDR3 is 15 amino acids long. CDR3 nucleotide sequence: TGTGCCAGCGGCTCGGGGGACAGGGGGACCGGGGAGCTGTTTTTT. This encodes CASGSGDRGTGELFF.

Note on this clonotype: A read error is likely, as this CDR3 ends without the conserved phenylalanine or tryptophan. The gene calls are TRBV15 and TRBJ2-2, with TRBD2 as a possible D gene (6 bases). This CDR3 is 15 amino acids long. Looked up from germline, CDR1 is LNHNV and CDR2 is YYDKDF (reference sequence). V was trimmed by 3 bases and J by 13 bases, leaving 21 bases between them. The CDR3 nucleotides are TGTGCCACCAGCAGCCCCGGAGGGCTAGTAACGGGGCTGTTTTCT. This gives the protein CATSSPGGLVTGLFS.

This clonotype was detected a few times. The CDR3 bases are TGTGCCAGCAGGACACGGACAGGGGGCCCTGAGCAGTTCTTC. Amino acids: CASRTRTGGPEQFF. This chain joins TRBV6-2 or TRBV6-3 and TRBJ2-1, with 11 bases lining up with TRBD1. CDR3 length equals 14 residues. Per germline, CDR1 MNHEY and CDR2 SVGEGT. J lost 9 bases, V lost 6 bases, and 7 bases had no gene match.